The 20 T cell receptor beta chains presented below share a single source sample, sequenced in a study of blood T cell repertoires in COVID-19. Using immunoSEQ multiplex PCR, the repertoire was profiled, and TCRdb retains in-frame clones only, with some absent. The table lists 150,000 to 200,000 clones, roughly four fifths of them singletons. Sequenced: peripheral blood. Receptors originate from a middle-aged woman with COVID-19, enrolled during active disease.

The V and J genes are TRBV28 and TRBJ2-1; 13 bases match TRBD2. The V and J ends lost 7 bases and 9 bases, in that order; junction bases with no gene match: 6. Germline V gives CDR1 MDHEN, CDR2 SYDVKM. The CDR3 covers 14 residues. For the CDR3, the DNA is TGTGCCAGCATTGACCGACTAGCGGGAGGTGAGCAGTTCTTC. Protein product: CASIDRLAGGEQFF.

V usage is TRBV5-4 and J usage is TRBJ1-2; 9 bases line up with TRBD1. From germline, CDR1 is SGHNT and CDR2 YYREEE (reference sequence). CDR3 length equals 14 residues. With V trimmed by 4 bases and J by 3 bases, 4 bases remained unmatched. CDR3 protein: CASSMTGGDYGYTF. In DNA, the CDR3 is TGTGCCAGCAGCATGACAGGGGGGGACTATGGCTACACCTTC. Full variable domain (outside the CDR3, taken from reference TRBV5-4 and TRBJ1-2): ETGVTQSPTHLIKTRGQQVTLRCSSQSGHNTVSWYQQALGQGPQFIFQYYREEENGRGNFPPRFSGLQFPNYSSELNVNALELDDSALYLCASSMTGGDYGYTFGSGTRLTVV.

This chain links TRBV18 with TRBJ2-5, with D perhaps TRBD1 (5 bases). CDR1 is KGHSH, CDR2 LQKENI, per germline. Trimming removed 3 bases at V and 0 bases at J, with 14 bases between. CDR3 length equals 16 residues. For the CDR3, the DNA is TGTGCCAGCTCACCCGCCGAACAGGTTTACCAAGAGACCCAGTACTTC. Residues: CASSPAEQVYQETQYF. Using reference TRBV18 and TRBJ2-5 for the parts outside the CDR3, the full variable domain is NAGVMQNPRHLVRRRGQEARLRCSPMKGHSHVYWYRQLPEEGLKFMVYLQKENIIDESGMPKERFSAEFPKEGPSILRIQQVVRGDSAAYFCASSPAEQVYQETQYFGPGTRLLVL.

The V and J genes are TRBV28 and TRBJ2-1; 9 positions match TRBD1. Germline V gives CDR1 MDHEN, CDR2 SYDVKM. V was clipped by 5 bases and J by 4 bases; unmatched bases: 9. This CDR3 is 16 amino acids long. CDR3 amino acids: CASSDLTGQGYNEQFF. DNA for the CDR3: TGTGCCAGCAGTGATTTAACGGGACAGGGTTACAATGAGCAGTTCTTC.

Only one count was recorded for this clone. The V call is TRBV20-1, the J call TRBJ2-5; D not resolved. Germline V gene data show CDR1 as DFQATT and CDR2 as SNEGSKA (reference sequence). The CDR3 is 11 amino acids. V shed 4 bases and J shed 5 bases, with 8 bases lying between them. The CDR3 nucleotides are TGCAGTGCTAATGACGGGGAGACCCAGTACTTC. It yields the protein CSANDGETQYF.

V is TRBV20-1 and J is TRBJ2-3, with D possibly matching TRBD2 (5 bases). Trimming left V 3 bases short and J 3 bases short, with 13 bases between. This CDR3 is built from 14 residues. The germline V gene has CDR1 DFQATT and CDR2 SNEGSKA (reference sequence). The CDR3: CSASWRVGTDTQYF. The CDR3 coding sequence is TGCAGTGCTAGTTGGCGGGTCGGAACAGATACGCAGTATTTT.

This sequence joins TRBV7-2 and TRBJ2-1; 12 nucleotides line up with TRBD2. Germline loops: CDR1 SGHTA, CDR2 FQGNSA. The CDR3 spans 15 residues. With 5 bases clipped from V and 6 bases from J, the junction kept 5 bases outside the gene matches. The CDR3, as DNA: TGTGCCAGCAGCCTGACTAGCGGGAGCGTCAATGAGCAGTTCTTC. Encoded protein: CASSLTSGSVNEQFF.

V and J are TRBV28 and TRBJ1-2, with TRBD1 matching 12 bases. The CDR3 totals 15 residues. V lost 6 bases to trimming and J lost 8 bases; unmatched junction nucleotides: 10. The germline V gene encodes CDR1 MDHEN and CDR2 SYDVKM. CDR3 residues: CASRNPGQGAAGYTF. CDR3 nucleotide sequence: TGTGCCAGCAGGAATCCGGGACAGGGGGCGGCAGGCTACACCTTC.

The CDR3 nucleotides read TGTGCTAGTGGTTTGAGCCCCGGGACAGGTAACACCGGGGAGCTGTTTTTT. This sequence encodes CASGLSPGTGNTGELFF. V and J are TRBV12-5 and TRBJ2-2; 8 bases are shared with TRBD1. The CDR3 length is 17 residues. Germline V gene sequence: CDR1 LGHNT, CDR2 FRNRAP. J lost 2 bases, V lost 2 bases, and 7 bases had no gene match.

V is TRBV6-4 and J is TRBJ2-7; 16 nucleotides match TRBD2. This CDR3 comprises 18 residues. Losses at the gene ends were 6 bases for V and 3 bases for J; bases not matched to a gene: 11. Germline V gives CDR1 MRHNA, CDR2 SNTAGT. Here the CDR3 reads CASRPNPGLAGGLYEQYF. The DNA of the CDR3 is TGTGCCAGCAGACCAAACCCGGGACTAGCGGGAGGGCTCTACGAGCAGTACTTC.

This clone was seen more than once but under ten times. The CDR3 region has the DNA TGTGCCAGCTCGTCCGGGACAGGGGTCACTGAAGCTTTCTTT. Encoded protein: CASSSGTGVTEAFF. The V gene is TRBV18, the J gene TRBJ1-1; the match to TRBD1 covers 10 bases. With V trimmed by 6 bases and J by 4 bases, 5 bases remained unmatched. Per the germline V gene, CDR1 is KGHSH and CDR2 is LQKENI. The CDR3 sequence is 14 residues long.

The rearrangement joins TRBV7-2 to TRBJ2-3; 8 bases match TRBD2. The length of the CDR3 is 14 residues. With V trimmed by 4 bases and J by 3 bases, 3 bases remained unmatched. Per germline, CDR1 SGHTA and CDR2 FQGNSA. The CDR3 here is CASSYGTSTDTQYF. Here the CDR3 DNA reads TGTGCCAGCAGCTACGGGACTAGTACAGATACGCAGTATTTT.

This chain connects TRBV14 to TRBJ2-2; maybe TRBD1 (5 bases). Per the germline V gene, CDR1 is SGHDN and CDR2 is FVKESK. The CDR3 contains 14 residues. Trimming removed 2 bases from V and 3 bases from J, with 7 bases in between. For the CDR3, the DNA is TGTGCCAGCAGCCAACAGGGCTACACCGGGGAGCTGTTTTTT. It translates to CASSQQGYTGELFF.

This rearrangement joins TRBV15 to TRBJ2-5, with D possibly being TRBD1 (6 bases). V was trimmed by 0 bases and J by 2 bases, leaving 10 bases between them. Germline CDR1 reads LNHNV; CDR2 reads YYDKDF (reference sequence). CDR3 length: 15 residues. The CDR3: CATSRDGTKQETQYF. The CDR3 DNA follows: TGTGCCACCAGCAGAGATGGGACAAAACAAGAGACCCAGTACTTC.

The chain uses TRBV6-5 and TRBJ2-2, with D perhaps TRBD1 (6 bases). CDR1 is MNHEY, CDR2 SVGAGI, per germline. This CDR3 has 15 amino acids. V was clipped by 2 bases and J by 4 bases, with 11 bases between them. As DNA, the CDR3 is TGTGCCAGCAGTTACGTACAGGGTATCACCGGGGAGCTGTTTTTT. This encodes CASSYVQGITGELFF.

This clone occurred a few times. This chain connects TRBV11-2 to TRBJ2-1; 7 bases agree with TRBD2. V lost 3 bases and J lost 0; bases outside the gene matches: 2. The CDR3 covers 15 residues. Germline V gene lookup returns CDR1 SGHAT and CDR2 FQNNGV. CDR3 residues: CASSFREVSYNEQFF. CDR3 nucleotides: TGTGCCAGCAGCTTTCGGGAGGTCTCCTACAATGAGCAGTTCTTC.

The V and J genes are TRBV4-2 and TRBJ2-7; D perhaps matches TRBD1 (6 bases). CDR3 size: 15 residues. Per germline, CDR1 LGHNA and CDR2 YNFKEQ. V lost 0 bases, J lost 2 bases, and 11 bases lay in between. This chain's CDR3 is CASSQDLDRTYEQYF. The CDR3 region has the DNA TGTGCCAGCAGCCAAGATTTAGACAGGACCTACGAGCAGTACTTC.

The gene calls are TRBV30 and TRBJ1-1, with 10 bases lining up with TRBD1. Germline-derived CDR1 and CDR2 are GTSNPN and SVGIG (reference sequence). J gave up 6 bases and V 4 bases, and 8 bases lay outside the gene matches. This CDR3 has 14 amino acids. The CDR3 is CAWTSDRGGPEAFF. The DNA of the CDR3 is TGTGCCTGGACCTCGGACAGGGGGGGGCCTGAAGCTTTCTTT.

The chain couples TRBV30 to TRBJ1-1, with D maybe TRBD1 (5 bases). The CDR3 runs to 14 residues. V was pared by 1 base and J by 2 bases, with 11 bases between. Germline values: CDR1 GTSNPN, CDR2 SVGIG (reference sequence). DNA for the CDR3: TGTGCCTGGAGTGCCCAGGGCCTTAACACTGAAGCTTTCTTT. Protein: CAWSAQGLNTEAFF.

The rearrangement uses TRBV5-6 and TRBJ1-2, with TRBD1 matching over 12 bases. This CDR3 region has 15 residues. Germline V gene sequence: CDR1 SGHDT, CDR2 YYEEEE. Losses at the gene ends were 6 bases for V and 6 bases for J; bases not matched to a gene: 9. The DNA of the CDR3 is TGTGCCAGCACCCCCCCGGGACAGGGGGCGCATGGCTACACCTTC. Protein: CASTPPGQGAHGYTF.